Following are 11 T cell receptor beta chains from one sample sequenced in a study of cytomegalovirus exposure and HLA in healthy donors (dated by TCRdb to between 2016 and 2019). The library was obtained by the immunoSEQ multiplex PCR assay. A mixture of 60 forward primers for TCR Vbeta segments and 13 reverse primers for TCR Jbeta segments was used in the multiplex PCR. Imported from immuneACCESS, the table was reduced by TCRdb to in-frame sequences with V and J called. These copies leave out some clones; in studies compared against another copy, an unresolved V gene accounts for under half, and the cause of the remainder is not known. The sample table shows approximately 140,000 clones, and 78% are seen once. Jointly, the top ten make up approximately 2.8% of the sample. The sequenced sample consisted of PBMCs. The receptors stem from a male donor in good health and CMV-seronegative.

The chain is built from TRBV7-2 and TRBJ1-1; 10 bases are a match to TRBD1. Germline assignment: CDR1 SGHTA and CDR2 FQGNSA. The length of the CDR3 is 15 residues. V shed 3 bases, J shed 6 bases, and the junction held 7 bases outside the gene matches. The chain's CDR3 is CASSFTTGGQSEAFF. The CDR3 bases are TGTGCCAGCAGCTTCACGACAGGGGGCCAATCTGAAGCTTTCTTT.

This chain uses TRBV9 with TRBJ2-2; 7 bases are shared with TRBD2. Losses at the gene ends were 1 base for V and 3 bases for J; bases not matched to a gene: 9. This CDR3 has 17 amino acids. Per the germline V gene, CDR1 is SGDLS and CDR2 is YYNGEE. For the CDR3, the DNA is TGTGCCAGCAGCGTATCGAGGGAGGGCCCGGACACCGGGGAGCTGTTTTTT. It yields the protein CASSVSREGPDTGELFF.

CDR3 bases: TGTGCCAGCAGGACGACAGCCTCCTACGAGCAGTACTTC. Encoded protein: CASRTTASYEQYF. This sequence joins TRBV2 and TRBJ2-7; D is possibly TRBD1 (5 bases). V lost 6 bases to trimming and J lost 0 bases, with 9 bases between them. Germline V lookup: CDR1 SNHLY, CDR2 FYNNEI. CDR3 length: 13 residues.

The chain's CDR3 is CASTANGQGASYEQYF. The CDR3 DNA is TGTGCCAGTACCGCAAATGGACAGGGCGCTTCCTACGAGCAGTACTTC. The rearrangement links TRBV19 to TRBJ2-7; 8 bases align to TRBD1. The CDR3 contains 16 residues. Germline CDR1 LNHDA, CDR2 SQIVND (reference sequence). The junction had 12 bases not matched to a gene; V was cut back by 7 bases and J by 1 base.

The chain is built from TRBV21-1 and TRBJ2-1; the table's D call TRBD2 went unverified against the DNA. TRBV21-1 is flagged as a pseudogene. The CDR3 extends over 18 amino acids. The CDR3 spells CASSDGRLAGEGHNEQFF. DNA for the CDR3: TGTGCCAGCAGCGACGGGAGGCTAGCGGGAGAGGGTCACAATGAGCAGTTCTTC.

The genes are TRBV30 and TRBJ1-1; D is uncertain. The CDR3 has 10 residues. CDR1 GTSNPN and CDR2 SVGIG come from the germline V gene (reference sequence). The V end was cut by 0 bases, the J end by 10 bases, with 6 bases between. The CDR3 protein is CAWSVPRAFF. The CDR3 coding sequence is TGTGCCTGGAGTGTGCCTAGAGCTTTCTTT.

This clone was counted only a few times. DNA of the CDR3: TGTGCCAGCAGCCAACGGGGGAACACCGGGGAGCTGTTTTTT. It translates to CASSQRGNTGELFF. The gene calls are TRBV6-6 and TRBJ2-2, with a possible D match to TRBD2 (5 bases). Looked up from germline, CDR1 is MNHNY and CDR2 is SVGAGI (reference sequence). The CDR3 is 14 residues long. V was clipped by 6 bases and J by 1 base, with 9 bases between them.

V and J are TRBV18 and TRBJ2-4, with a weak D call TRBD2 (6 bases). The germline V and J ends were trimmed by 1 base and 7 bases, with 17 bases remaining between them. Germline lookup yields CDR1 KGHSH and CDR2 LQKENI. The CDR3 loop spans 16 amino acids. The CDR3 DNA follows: TGTGCCAGCTCACCACTATCGGGCGGAGGGGATAACATTCAGTACTTC. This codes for CASSPLSGGGDNIQYF.

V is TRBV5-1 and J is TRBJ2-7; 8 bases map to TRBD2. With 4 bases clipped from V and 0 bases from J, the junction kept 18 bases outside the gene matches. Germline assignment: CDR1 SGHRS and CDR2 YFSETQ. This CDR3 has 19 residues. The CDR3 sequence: CASSPRRTSGPMTSYEQYF. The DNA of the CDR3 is TGCGCCAGCAGCCCCCGTCGTACTAGCGGTCCTATGACCTCCTACGAGCAGTACTTC.

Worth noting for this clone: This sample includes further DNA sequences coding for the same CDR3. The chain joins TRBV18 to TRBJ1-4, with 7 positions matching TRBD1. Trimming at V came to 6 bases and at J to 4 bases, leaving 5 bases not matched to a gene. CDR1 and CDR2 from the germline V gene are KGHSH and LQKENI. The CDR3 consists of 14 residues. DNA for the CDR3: TGTGCCAGCTCGCCGAGGGACAGTAATGAAAAACTGTTTTTT. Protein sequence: CASSPRDSNEKLFF.

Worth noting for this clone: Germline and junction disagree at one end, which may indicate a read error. CDR3 nucleotide sequence: TGTGCCCGCAGCTTGGGTGTGGGGCCGATGAACACTGAAGCTTTCTTT. It codes for CARSLGVGPMNTEAFF. This sequence joins TRBV5-6 and TRBJ1-1; perhaps TRBD1 as D (5 bases). The CDR3 has 16 amino acids. CDR1 and CDR2 from the germline V gene are SGHDT and YYEEEE.